This TCR beta chain was captured by sequencing in a study of blood T cell repertoires in COVID-19. The CDR3 contains 14 residues. CDR1 is MNHEY, CDR2 SMNVEV, per germline (reference sequence). Trimming stripped 3 bases from V and 4 bases from J, with 12 bases between. Sequencing was performed with immunoSEQ multiplex PCR; in TCRdb, only in-frame clones are kept and a portion is missing. The sample lists 200,000 to 250,000 clones, 86% occurring once. The rearrangement links TRBV27 to TRBJ2-5, with D unresolved. The receptor's source is a woman in her forties or fifties with COVID-19, enrolled during active disease. Specimen: peripheral blood. DNA for the CDR3: TGTGCCAGCAGTTTGACGGGTGATCTAGAGACCCAGTACTTC. Amino acid sequence: CASSLTGDLETQYF.